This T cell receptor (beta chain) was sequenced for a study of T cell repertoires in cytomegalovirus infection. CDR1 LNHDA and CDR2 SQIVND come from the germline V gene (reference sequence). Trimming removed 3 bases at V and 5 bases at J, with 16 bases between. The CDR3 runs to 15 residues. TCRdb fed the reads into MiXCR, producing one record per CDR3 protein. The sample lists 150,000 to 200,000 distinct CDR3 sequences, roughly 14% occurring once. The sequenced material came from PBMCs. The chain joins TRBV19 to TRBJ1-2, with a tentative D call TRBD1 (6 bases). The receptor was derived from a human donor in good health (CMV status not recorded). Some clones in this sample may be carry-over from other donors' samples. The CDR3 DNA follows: TGTGCCAGTAGTATCGGCGTTCGGGGGGCATATGGCTACACCTTC. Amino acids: CASSIGVRGAYGYTF.